These T cell receptor beta chains were read from a single sample in a study of blood T cell repertoires in COVID-19. Assay: immunoSEQ multiplex PCR; the TCRdb copy retains only in-frame clones and omits some. The table has 50,000 to 80,000 clones, about 90% seen once. Sequencing input: peripheral blood. Source of these receptors: an older woman with COVID-19, enrolled during active disease. Both conserved end residues are part of each CDR3. Fields, in order: J gene, clone size, D gene, CDR3 length, V gene, CDR3 protein, CDR3 DNA. A D gene is named only where the DNA matches it firmly. Size is stated for part of the rows, as once, few or many counts, or as a class when the clone is expanded.

j_call: TRBJ1-6; clone_size: NA; d_call: NA; cdr3_length: 16; v_call: TRBV19; cdr3_aa: CASQRDFRAYNSPLHF; cdr3_nt: TGTGCCAGCCAAAGGGACTTCCGCGCCTATAATTCACCCCTCCACTTT
j_call: TRBJ1-4; clone_size: NA; d_call: NA; cdr3_length: 17; v_call: TRBV7-2; cdr3_aa: CASSMSPHAGLNEKLFF; cdr3_nt: TGTGCCAGCTCCATGAGCCCCCACGCAGGCCTTAATGAAAAACTGTTTTTT
j_call: TRBJ2-7; clone_size: NA; d_call: TRBD2; cdr3_length: 16; v_call: TRBV18; cdr3_aa: CASSPPRLAGIYEQYF; cdr3_nt: TGTGCCAGCTCACCACCTCGACTAGCGGGAATCTACGAGCAGTACTTC
j_call: TRBJ1-1; clone_size: NA; d_call: TRBD1; cdr3_length: 13; v_call: TRBV30; cdr3_aa: CARRGDRGTEAFF; cdr3_nt: TGTGCCCGGAGGGGGGACAGGGGGACTGAAGCTTTCTTT
j_call: TRBJ1-4; clone_size: NA; d_call: NA; cdr3_length: 14; v_call: TRBV7-8; cdr3_aa: CASSSRGGNEKLFF; cdr3_nt: TGTGCCAGCAGCTCCCGGGGGGGGAATGAAAAACTGTTTTTT
j_call: TRBJ2-1; clone_size: once; d_call: NA; cdr3_length: 16; v_call: TRBV12-2; cdr3_aa: CASRPRLAGGENEQFF; cdr3_nt: TGTGCAAGTCGCCCGCGTTTGGCGGGGGGGGAGAATGAGCAGTTCTTC
j_call: TRBJ2-7; clone_size: NA; d_call: TRBD2; cdr3_length: 14; v_call: TRBV28; cdr3_aa: CASRGELAVYEQYF; cdr3_nt: TGTGCCAGCAGAGGGGAGCTAGCGGTGTACGAGCAGTACTTC
j_call: TRBJ2-7; clone_size: NA; d_call: TRBD1; cdr3_length: 13; v_call: TRBV29-1; cdr3_aa: CSALGQGAYEQYF; cdr3_nt: TGCAGCGCGTTAGGACAGGGGGCCTACGAGCAGTACTTC
j_call: TRBJ2-7; clone_size: NA; d_call: TRBD1; cdr3_length: 15; v_call: TRBV19; cdr3_aa: CASSTDRSAAYEQYF; cdr3_nt: TGTGCCAGTAGTACGGACAGGTCTGCTGCTTACGAGCAGTACTTC
j_call: TRBJ2-7; clone_size: NA; d_call: TRBD2; cdr3_length: 17; v_call: TRBV18; cdr3_aa: CASSPRRTSGSFDEQYF; cdr3_nt: TGTGCCAGCTCACCCCGCCGGACTAGCGGGAGTTTCGACGAGCAGTACTTC
j_call: TRBJ1-2; clone_size: NA; d_call: NA; cdr3_length: 14; v_call: TRBV4-2; cdr3_aa: CASSQTQGDYGYTF; cdr3_nt: TGTGCCAGCAGCCAAACCCAGGGTGACTATGGCTACACCTTC
j_call: TRBJ1-1; clone_size: NA; d_call: NA; cdr3_length: 15; v_call: TRBV27; cdr3_aa: CASSLSYLQGTEAFF; cdr3_nt: TGTGCCAGCAGTTTATCGTATCTCCAGGGAACTGAAGCTTTCTTT
j_call: TRBJ2-1; clone_size: few; d_call: TRBD1; cdr3_length: 15; v_call: TRBV4-1; cdr3_aa: CASSQLTGADNEQFF; cdr3_nt: TGCGCCAGCAGCCAGTTAACAGGGGCCGACAATGAGCAGTTCTTC
j_call: TRBJ2-1; clone_size: few; d_call: NA; cdr3_length: 14; v_call: TRBV18; cdr3_aa: CASSLSDIYNEQFF; cdr3_nt: TGTGCCAGCTCACTGTCCGACATTTACAATGAGCAGTTCTTC
j_call: TRBJ2-2; clone_size: NA; d_call: NA; cdr3_length: 14; v_call: TRBV3-1/TRBV3-2; cdr3_aa: CASSLDRNTGELFF; cdr3_nt: TGTGCCAGCAGCCTGGACAGAAACACCGGGGAGCTGTTTTTT
j_call: TRBJ2-6; clone_size: NA; d_call: NA; cdr3_length: 16; v_call: TRBV6-6; cdr3_aa: CASSYSIGAGANVLTF; cdr3_nt: TGTGCCAGCAGTTACTCTATCGGGGCTGGGGCCAACGTCCTGACTTTC
j_call: TRBJ1-5; clone_size: once; d_call: NA; cdr3_length: 17; v_call: TRBV5-3; cdr3_aa: CARGQRRPLRSNQPQHF; cdr3_nt: TGTGCCCGAGGGCAGCGGAGGCCACTCAGGAGCAATCAGCCCCAGCATTTT
j_call: TRBJ2-5; clone_size: NA; d_call: TRBD2; cdr3_length: 14; v_call: TRBV5-5; cdr3_aa: CASSPPGRKETQYF; cdr3_nt: TGTGCCAGCAGCCCACCCGGGAGGAAAGAGACCCAGTACTTC
j_call: TRBJ2-3; clone_size: NA; d_call: TRBD1; cdr3_length: 14; v_call: TRBV6-5; cdr3_aa: CASSSTGDTDTQYF; cdr3_nt: TGTGCCAGCAGTTCTACAGGGGACACAGATACGCAGTATTTT
j_call: TRBJ1-5; clone_size: NA; d_call: TRBD1; cdr3_length: 18; v_call: TRBV4-3; cdr3_aa: CASSQEVFQGGSNQPQHF; cdr3_nt: TGCGCCAGCAGCCAAGAAGTGTTCCAGGGGGGAAGCAATCAGCCCCAGCATTTT
j_call: TRBJ1-2; clone_size: NA; d_call: NA; cdr3_length: 13; v_call: TRBV7-2; cdr3_aa: CASSLQAPYGYTF; cdr3_nt: TGTGCCAGCAGTTTACAGGCCCCTTATGGCTACACCTTC
j_call: TRBJ2-4; clone_size: once; d_call: TRBD1; cdr3_length: 16; v_call: TRBV5-6; cdr3_aa: CASSYGQGWGKNIQYF; cdr3_nt: TGTGCCAGCAGCTATGGACAGGGATGGGGCAAAAACATTCAGTACTTC
j_call: TRBJ2-1; clone_size: NA; d_call: NA; cdr3_length: 11; v_call: TRBV9; cdr3_aa: CASSTSGEQFF; cdr3_nt: TGTGCCAGCAGCACGAGCGGTGAGCAGTTCTTC
j_call: TRBJ2-2; clone_size: NA; d_call: TRBD1; cdr3_length: 17; v_call: TRBV18; cdr3_aa: CASSPTAGQGRTGELFF; cdr3_nt: TGTGCCAGCTCACCAACGGCGGGACAGGGCAGAACCGGGGAGCTGTTTTTT
j_call: TRBJ2-5; clone_size: NA; d_call: TRBD2; cdr3_length: 16; v_call: TRBV5-1; cdr3_aa: CASSAGTSGVGETQYF; cdr3_nt: TGCGCCAGCAGCGCCGGGACTAGCGGAGTAGGGGAGACCCAGTACTTC
j_call: TRBJ2-7; clone_size: NA; d_call: NA; cdr3_length: 13; v_call: TRBV27; cdr3_aa: CASSLAGPYEQYF; cdr3_nt: TGTGCCAGCAGTTTAGCGGGACCCTACGAGCAGTACTTC
j_call: TRBJ1-1; clone_size: NA; d_call: NA; cdr3_length: 15; v_call: TRBV6-6; cdr3_aa: CASSYSSFPGTEAFF; cdr3_nt: TGTGCCAGCAGTTACTCGAGCTTCCCGGGGACTGAAGCTTTCTTT
j_call: TRBJ1-5; clone_size: NA; d_call: TRBD1; cdr3_length: 16; v_call: TRBV19; cdr3_aa: CASTTRRTGINQPQHF; cdr3_nt: TGTGCCAGTACTACCCGGAGGACAGGGATCAATCAGCCCCAGCATTTT
j_call: TRBJ1-5; clone_size: NA; d_call: NA; cdr3_length: 15; v_call: TRBV7-2; cdr3_aa: CASSLAGGANQPQHF; cdr3_nt: TGTGCCAGCAGCTTAGCGGGGGGAGCAAATCAGCCCCAGCATTTT
j_call: TRBJ1-5; clone_size: NA; d_call: NA; cdr3_length: 19; v_call: TRBV18; cdr3_aa: CASSPNRPAKTGFNQPQHF; cdr3_nt: TGTGCCAGCTCGCCCAATCGGCCCGCGAAAACAGGATTCAATCAGCCCCAGCATTTT
j_call: TRBJ2-3; clone_size: NA; d_call: TRBD1; cdr3_length: 15; v_call: TRBV28; cdr3_aa: CASSVQGYGPDTQYF; cdr3_nt: TGTGCCAGCAGTGTACAGGGGTACGGCCCAGATACGCAGTATTTT
j_call: TRBJ1-5; clone_size: once; d_call: NA; cdr3_length: 15; v_call: TRBV5-1; cdr3_aa: CASSLVPDSNQPQHF; cdr3_nt: TGCGCCAGCAGCTTGGTGCCAGATAGCAATCAGCCCCAGCATTTT
j_call: TRBJ1-1; clone_size: NA; d_call: NA; cdr3_length: 13; v_call: TRBV5-1; cdr3_aa: CASSYGRATEAFF; cdr3_nt: TGCGCCAGCAGCTACGGGAGGGCCACTGAAGCTTTCTTT
j_call: TRBJ1-5; clone_size: few; d_call: TRBD1; cdr3_length: 14; v_call: TRBV27; cdr3_aa: CASSRQGDSQPQHF; cdr3_nt: TGTGCCAGCAGCAGACAGGGTGATAGTCAGCCCCAGCATTTT
j_call: TRBJ1-3; clone_size: NA; d_call: TRBD1; cdr3_length: 14; v_call: TRBV6-5; cdr3_aa: CASQGAGGINTIYF; cdr3_nt: TGTGCCAGCCAAGGGGCAGGGGGAATAAACACCATATATTTT
j_call: TRBJ1-1; clone_size: NA; d_call: NA; cdr3_length: 14; v_call: TRBV12-2; cdr3_aa: CASRPRQVGTEAFF; cdr3_nt: TGTGCAAGTCGCCCGCGACAGGTTGGGACTGAAGCTTTCTTT
j_call: TRBJ2-5; clone_size: NA; d_call: TRBD1; cdr3_length: 13; v_call: TRBV7-2; cdr3_aa: CASSPTGAETQYF; cdr3_nt: TGTGCCAGCAGCCCGACAGGGGCCGAGACCCAGTACTTC
j_call: TRBJ2-1; clone_size: NA; d_call: TRBD2; cdr3_length: 14; v_call: TRBV9; cdr3_aa: CASSFGTSSGEQFF; cdr3_nt: TGTGCCAGCAGCTTTGGGACTAGCTCGGGTGAGCAGTTCTTC
j_call: TRBJ2-2; clone_size: once; d_call: NA; cdr3_length: 15; v_call: TRBV15; cdr3_aa: CATSSDSQGGGELFF; cdr3_nt: TGTGCCACCAGCAGTGACTCGCAGGGTGGCGGGGAGCTGTTTTTT
j_call: TRBJ2-7; clone_size: once; d_call: NA; cdr3_length: 15; v_call: TRBV7-8; cdr3_aa: CASSLRGLNSYEQYF; cdr3_nt: TGTGCCAGCAGCTTAAGAGGCCTTAACTCCTACGAGCAGTACTTC